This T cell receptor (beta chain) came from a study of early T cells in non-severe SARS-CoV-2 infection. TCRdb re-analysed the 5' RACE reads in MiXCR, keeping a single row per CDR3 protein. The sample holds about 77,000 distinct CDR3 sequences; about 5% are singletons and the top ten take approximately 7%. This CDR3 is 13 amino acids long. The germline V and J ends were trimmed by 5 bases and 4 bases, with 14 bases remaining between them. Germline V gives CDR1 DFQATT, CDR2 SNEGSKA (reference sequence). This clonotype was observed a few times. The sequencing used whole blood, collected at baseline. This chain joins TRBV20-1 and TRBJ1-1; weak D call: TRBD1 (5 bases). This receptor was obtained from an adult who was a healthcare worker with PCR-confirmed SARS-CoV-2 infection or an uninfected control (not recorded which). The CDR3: CSAPQGGGTEAFF. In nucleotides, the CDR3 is TGCAGTGCTCCGCAGGGAGGCGGCACTGAAGCTTTCTTT.